The clone carrying this T cell receptor (beta chain) was seen only a few times. The target antigen is unknown. A sample-barcoded 5' primer and a J-beta primer mix were used in a second PCR of roughly 7 to 12 cycles. Tags on each cDNA molecule came from a template-switch adaptor with 12 random nucleotides. Each CDR3 protein is one row after TCRdb ran MiXCR on the 5' RACE reads. In the table there are over 1,500,000 distinct CDR3 sequences, roughly 49% of which are singletons. This record belongs to a study of blood T cells in healthy people across ages. This CDR3 spans 14 amino acids. Germline CDR1 MDHEN, CDR2 SYDVKM. Trimming pared 5 bases from V and 3 bases from J, leaving 14 bases between. Broader study findings: More naive CD4+ cells and higher diversity were found in long-lived than in aged donors.

The sample providers were healthy Caucasian people from Russia, aged about 6 to 90. Sequencing used blood. This rearrangement joins TRBV28 to TRBJ2-7, with a tentative D call TRBD1 (6 bases). The clonotype comes from a woman aged 40-49 years in good health. CDR3 residues: CASSNGPGVYEQYF. The CDR3 nucleotides are TGTGCCAGCAGTAACGGTCCAGGGGTCTACGAGCAGTACTTC.